Given below is one T cell receptor beta chain in context. Its cognate antigen is unknown. This entry is derived from a study of T-cell memory formation after mild COVID-19. Study-level background: The TCR clusters were mostly specific to one donor. General study findings and limits: Clones contracting day 15 to 85 were balanced CD4/CD8; later expanders leaned CD4+. Several responding clones turned up in pre-infection memory, indicating that cross-reactive memory may have taken part. CD4+ contracting clones lay mainly in CM and EM, CD8+ ones in EMRA.

TCRdb reprocessed the 5' RACE reads with MiXCR, giving one entry per CDR3 protein. The sample records 200,000 to 250,000 distinct CDR3 sequences, roughly 9.4% being singletons. In germline, CDR1 is WSHSY, CDR2 SAAADI. The CDR3 consists of 13 residues. V lost 10 bases to trimming and J lost 5 bases; unmatched junction nucleotides: 9. This TCR derives from a man between 18 and 35 years old who had mild COVID-19 (a few samples of this study predate the infection). Cell type and time point are not known. The J gene is TRBJ2-7, the V gene TRBV10-2; 9 bases line up with TRBD1. Sequenced input: PBMCs or a T cell subset sorted from them (not recorded which). The CDR3 region has the DNA TGCGCCATTTACCGGGACAGGGACCACGAGCAGTACTTC. As protein: CAIYRDRDHEQYF.